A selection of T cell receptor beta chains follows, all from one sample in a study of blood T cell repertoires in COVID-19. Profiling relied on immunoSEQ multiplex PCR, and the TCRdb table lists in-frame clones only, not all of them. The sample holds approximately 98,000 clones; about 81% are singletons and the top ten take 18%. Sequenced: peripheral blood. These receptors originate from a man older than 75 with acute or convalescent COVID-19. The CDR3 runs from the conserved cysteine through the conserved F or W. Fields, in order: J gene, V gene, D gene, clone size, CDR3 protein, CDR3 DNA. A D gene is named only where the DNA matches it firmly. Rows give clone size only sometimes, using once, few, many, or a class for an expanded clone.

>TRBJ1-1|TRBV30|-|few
CAWTPVRTEAFF
TGTGCCTGGACCCCAGTACGCACTGAAGCTTTCTTT
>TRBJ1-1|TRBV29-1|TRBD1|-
CSVGQGADTEAFF
TGCAGCGTTGGACAGGGCGCGGACACTGAAGCTTTCTTT
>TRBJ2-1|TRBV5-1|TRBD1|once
CASGRDRSSYNEQFF
TGCGCCAGCGGCCGGGACAGGAGCTCCTACAATGAGCAGTTCTTC
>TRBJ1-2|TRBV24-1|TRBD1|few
CATSDLGQVYGYTF
TGTGCCACCAGTGATTTGGGACAGGTCTATGGCTACACCTTC
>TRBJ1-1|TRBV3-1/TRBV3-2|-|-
CASSLRQVWTEAFF
TGTGCCAGCAGCCTTAGACAGGTTTGGACTGAAGCTTTCTTT
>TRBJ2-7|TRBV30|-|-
CAWSVRGYEQYF
TGTGCCTGGAGTGTACGGGGTTACGAGCAGTACTTC
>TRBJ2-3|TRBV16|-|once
CASSQSSYDTQYF
TGTGCCAGCAGCCAATCGAGTTACGATACGCAGTATTTT
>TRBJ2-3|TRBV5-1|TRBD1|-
CASSLNTGAQDTQYF
TGCGCCAGCAGCTTGAATACAGGGGCTCAAGATACGCAGTATTTT
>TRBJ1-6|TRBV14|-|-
CASSPENPFTATYNSPLHF
TGTGCCAGCAGCCCTGAAAATCCATTTACAGCTACGTATAATTCACCCCTCCACTTT
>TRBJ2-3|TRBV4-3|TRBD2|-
CASSQGGAGVIDTQYF
TGCGCCAGCAGCCAAGGTGGGGCGGGAGTTATAGATACGCAGTATTTT
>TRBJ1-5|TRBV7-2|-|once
CASSLGLGNNQPQHF
TGTGCCAGCAGCTTAGGGCTAGGTAACAATCAGCCCCAGCATTTT
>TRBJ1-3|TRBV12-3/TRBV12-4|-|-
CASWPGGRNTIYF
TGTGCCAGCTGGCCCGGCGGGAGAAACACCATATATTTT
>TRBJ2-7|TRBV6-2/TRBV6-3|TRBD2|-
CASSLTSAGEQYF
TGTGCCAGCAGCCTCACTAGCGCTGGGGAGCAGTACTTC
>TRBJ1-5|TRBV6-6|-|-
CASIMRKNQPQHF
TGTGCCAGCATTATGCGGAAAAATCAGCCCCAGCATTTT
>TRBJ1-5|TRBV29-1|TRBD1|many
CSVGGTGDQPQHF
TGCAGCGTTGGTGGGACAGGGGATCAGCCCCAGCATTTT
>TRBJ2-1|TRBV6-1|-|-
CASSETSTAYNEQFF
TGTGCCAGCAGTGAAACGAGTACCGCCTACAATGAGCAGTTCTTC
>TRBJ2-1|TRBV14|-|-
CASSQRASYNEQFF
TGTGCCAGCAGCCAGCGGGCCTCCTACAATGAGCAGTTCTTC
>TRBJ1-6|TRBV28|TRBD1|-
CASSRDRATPNSPLHF
TGTGCCAGCAGTCGGGACAGAGCGACTCCCAATTCACCCCTCCACTTT
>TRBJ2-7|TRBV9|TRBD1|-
CASSGRQGADEQYF
TGTGCCAGCAGCGGCCGACAGGGGGCCGACGAGCAGTACTTC
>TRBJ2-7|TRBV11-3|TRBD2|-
CASSLRGSGSYEQYF
TGTGCCAGCAGCTTAAGGGGCAGCGGGAGCTACGAGCAGTACTTC
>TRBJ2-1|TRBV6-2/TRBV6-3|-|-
CASSYSRFGEQFF
TGTGCCAGCAGTTACTCGCGGTTCGGTGAGCAGTTCTTC
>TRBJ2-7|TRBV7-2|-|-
CASSLGGTAYEQYF
TGTGCCAGCAGCTTAGGCGGGACGGCTTACGAGCAGTACTTC
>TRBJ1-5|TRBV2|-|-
CASTPSRAGQPQHF
TGTGCCAGCACCCCGAGCAGGGCAGGGCAGCCCCAGCATTTT
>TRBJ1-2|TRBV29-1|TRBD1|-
CSVEVDRGRSGYTF
TGCAGCGTTGAAGTGGACAGGGGGAGGTCTGGCTACACCTTC
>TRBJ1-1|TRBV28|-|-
CASSLLITGNTEAFF
TGTGCCAGCAGTTTACTAATTACAGGAAACACTGAAGCTTTCTTT
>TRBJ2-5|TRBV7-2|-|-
CASSFSGVETQYF
TGTGCCAGCAGCTTCAGCGGCGTAGAGACCCAGTACTTC
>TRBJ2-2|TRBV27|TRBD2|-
CASSSAAGVGTGELFF
TGTGCCAGCAGTTCGGCGGCGGGAGTAGGTACCGGGGAGCTGTTTTTT
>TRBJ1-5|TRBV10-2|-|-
CASKDGILGNQPQHF
TGCGCCAGCAAGGACGGGATTTTAGGGAATCAGCCCCAGCATTTT